The sequence of this T cell receptor beta chain was determined in a study of radiotherapy plus CTLA-4 blockade in lung cancer. Turning to the study itself: Objective response rate was over 15%; disease control rate, 25% to 35%.

The germline gives CDR1 SGHAT, CDR2 FQNNGV. The CDR3 is made up of 17 amino acids. Losses at the gene ends were 4 bases for V and 4 bases for J; bases not matched to a gene: 12. About this clone itself: The antigen is undetermined.

Study-level points and caveats: Clones of tumor-derived TCRs expanded in blood after radiotherapy plus ipilimumab.

TCRdb keeps only in-frame clones here, not all; method: immunoSEQ multiplex PCR. Altogether approximately 80,000 clones are present, 78% being singletons, with the ten largest covering over 20%. This receptor was taken from a human donor with non-small cell lung cancer whose response to radiotherapy plus ipilimumab could not be evaluated. Some clones in this sample may be carry-over from other donors' samples. The sequencing used peripheral blood, collected from a patient treated with radiotherapy plus ipilimumab. V usage is TRBV11-2 and J usage is TRBJ1-1, with 10 bases that match TRBD1. In DNA form, the CDR3 reads TGTGCCAGCAGCTCGAGCGACAGGGGGCGCGGGGTCACTGAAGCTTTCTTT. It yields the protein CASSSSDRGRGVTEAFF.